The clone carrying this T cell receptor beta chain appeared a few times. This entry is derived from a study of blood T cell repertoires in COVID-19. About the study: The cDNA or gDNA used as material had been derived from T cells, B-cell-depleted T cells, or PBMCs.

Trimming pared 6 bases from V and 0 bases from J, leaving 14 bases between. Germline V gene lookup returns CDR1 LNHDA and CDR2 SQIVND (reference sequence). This CDR3 is 15 amino acids long. Method: immunoSEQ multiplex PCR; TCRdb's copy keeps in-frame clones and lacks some. The data hold about 190,000 clones, with roughly 80% observed a single time. This receptor was obtained from a man aged 45-65 years who had recovered from COVID-19. The sequencing sample was made of peripheral blood. This chain connects TRBV19 to TRBJ2-5; D possibly corresponds to TRBD2 (7 bases). The chain's CDR3 is CASRILGGDQETQYF. In nucleotides, the CDR3 is TGTGCCAGTAGGATCCTAGGGGGGGACCAAGAGACCCAGTACTTC.